The 14 T cell receptor beta chains listed next were all sequenced from one sample in a study of T-cell reconstitution after alpha-beta-depleted transplantation in children. TCRbeta library preparation incorporated unique molecular identifiers. TCRdb analysed the PCR reads with MiXCR anew, one entry per CDR3 protein. The sample includes 60,000 to 100,000 distinct CDR3 sequences, about a sixth of them seen just once. The sample here was PBMCs, mostly from graft donor cells, taken 360 days after TCRalphabeta/CD19-depleted stem cell transplant. The receptors were sampled from a male patient aged 2 to 9 who had a stem cell transplant for acute lymphoblastic leukemia, so the T cells may come from the graft donor.

J is TRBJ2-5 and V is TRBV5-1; D is possibly TRBD1 (5 bases). The CDR3 is 17 residues long. V was clipped by 2 bases and J by 1 base, with 18 bases between them. The germline gives CDR1 SGHRS, CDR2 YFSETQ. The CDR3 coding sequence is TGCGCCAGCAGCTTTGCCCCCGCAGGGAAAATCCAAGAGACCCAGTACTTC. Its translation is CASSFAPAGKIQETQYF.

The CDR3 sequence: CASSWTSDSYEQYF. As DNA, the CDR3 is TGTGCCAGCAGCTGGACTAGCGACTCCTACGAGCAGTACTTC. V and J are TRBV7-9 and TRBJ2-7; 9 positions match TRBD2. This CDR3 comprises 14 residues. Unmatched junction bases numbered 1, after V lost 4 bases and J lost 0 bases. Germline V gene sequence: CDR1 SEHNR, CDR2 FQNEAQ (reference sequence).

In its sample, this clonotype was seen many times. The chain joins TRBV5-6 to TRBJ2-7; D is unresolved. Per the germline V gene, CDR1 is SGHDT and CDR2 is YYEEEE. Trimming removed 4 bases from V and 3 bases from J, with 5 bases in between. There are 11 residues in the CDR3. This CDR3 is CASSLHYEQYF. The CDR3 coding sequence is TGTGCCAGCAGCCTGCACTACGAGCAGTACTTC.

This clonotype was seen a few times. The chain couples TRBV5-1 to TRBJ2-6; TRBD2 agrees at 8 bases. CDR1 is SGHRS and CDR2 is YFSETQ in the germline V gene. The junction had 9 bases not matched to a gene; V was cut back by 3 bases and J by 1 base. The CDR3 consists of 18 residues. The CDR3 DNA is TGCGCCAGCAGCTCCGAAGCGGGAGTGGGGTCTGGGGCCAACGTCCTGACTTTC. This encodes CASSSEAGVGSGANVLTF.

The CDR3 DNA is TGTGCCAGCAGTACCCCCTTAGCTCCCCTAGGCAATGAGCAGTTCTTC. Protein: CASSTPLAPLGNEQFF. V is TRBV6-2 or TRBV6-3 and J is TRBJ2-1; D is unclear. Trimming cost V 5 bases and J 6 bases, with 20 bases left between them. The CDR3 is made up of 16 amino acids. Germline CDR1 and CDR2: MNHEY and SVGEGT.

This clonotype was detected only a few times. The gene calls are TRBV7-6 and TRBJ2-4; D perhaps matches TRBD1 (6 bases). Looked up from germline, CDR1 is SGHVS and CDR2 is FNYEAQ. The length of the CDR3 is 21 residues. V was clipped by 2 bases and J by 0 bases, with 26 bases between them. DNA for the CDR3: TGTGCCAGCAGCTTACAAGGCGCCCAGGGGCCTTTTAATTTAGCCAAAAACATTCAGTACTTC. Amino acids: CASSLQGAQGPFNLAKNIQYF.

The V and J genes are TRBV20-1 and TRBJ2-1, with 11 bases lining up with TRBD2. From germline, CDR1 is DFQATT and CDR2 SNEGSKA (reference sequence). The CDR3 is made up of 18 amino acids. The trim removed 3 bases at V and 4 bases at J, leaving 14 bases unmatched. CDR3 coding DNA: TGCAGTGCTAGTACCGGAGTTCTAGCGGGAGGCCGGTACAATGAGCAGTTCTTC. It is translated as CSASTGVLAGGRYNEQFF.

The rearrangement links TRBV20-1 to TRBJ2-5, with unresolved D. Looked up from germline, CDR1 is DFQATT and CDR2 is SNEGSKA (reference sequence). V lost 0 bases and J 6 bases, leaving 11 bases between the germline ends. The CDR3 spans 13 residues. The CDR3 is CSARDFPIKTQYF. DNA for the CDR3: TGCAGTGCTAGAGATTTCCCCATTAAGACCCAGTACTTC.

This clonotype came up a few times. This chain uses TRBV27 with TRBJ2-7; no definite D call. CDR1 is MNHEY, CDR2 SMNVEV, per germline (reference sequence). Trimming took 2 bases from V and 3 from J, leaving 8 bases between them. CDR3 size: 13 residues. CDR3 bases: TGTGCCAGCAGTTTAAAGGTTTTCTACGAGCAGTACTTC. It codes for CASSLKVFYEQYF.

The chain joins TRBV20-1 to TRBJ2-1, with D hard to call. V lost 3 bases and J 3 bases, leaving 3 bases between the germline ends. The V gene's germline CDR1 is DFQATT and CDR2 SNEGSKA (reference sequence). The CDR3 sequence is 11 residues long. The CDR3 DNA is TGCAGTGCTAGTAACTACAATGAGCAGTTCTTC. It encodes CSASNYNEQFF.

This chain links TRBV2 with TRBJ2-7; D possibly corresponds to TRBD1 (5 bases). CDR1 and CDR2 from the germline V gene are SNHLY and FYNNEI. Trimming removed 10 bases from V and 3 bases from J, with 19 bases in between. The CDR3 is 14 residues long. Here the CDR3 reads CATGFRVGYYEQYF. For the CDR3, the DNA is TGTGCCACCGGATTCAGGGTAGGATACTACGAGCAGTACTTC.

The chain couples TRBV7-9 to TRBJ1-1; D unresolved. This CDR3 comprises 12 residues. The V gene's germline CDR1 is SEHNR and CDR2 FQNEAQ (reference sequence). Trimming took 7 bases from V and 0 from J, leaving 6 bases between them. The CDR3 reads CASKRLNTEAFF. As DNA, the CDR3 is TGTGCCAGCAAAAGATTGAACACTGAAGCTTTCTTT. Based on the CDR3 plus reference TRBV7-9 and TRBJ1-1, the full variable domain is DTGVSQNPRHKITKRGQNVTFRCDPISEHNRLYWYRQTLGQGPEFLTYFQNEAQLEKSRLLSDRFSAERPKGSFSTLEIQRTEQGDSAMYLCASKRLNTEAFFGQGTRLTVV.

This clonotype was seen repeatedly, ten times or more. The chain has TRBV6-5 and TRBJ2-2, with TRBD2 identical over 7 bases. Per germline, CDR1 MNHEY and CDR2 SVGAGI. The CDR3 has 15 amino acids. Trimming at V came to 6 bases and at J to 5 bases, leaving 9 bases not matched to a gene. DNA of the CDR3: TGTGCCAGCAGGCCCGGGGGGTTGGTGACCGGGGAGCTGTTTTTT. Encoded protein: CASRPGGLVTGELFF.

V gene TRBV7-2 combines with J gene TRBJ2-1; the match to TRBD1 covers 7 bases. CDR3 length equals 14 residues. V lost 5 bases, J lost 6 bases, and 7 bases stayed unmatched. Germline CDR1 and CDR2: SGHTA and FQGNSA. CDR3 in amino acids: CASSTLGQANEQFF. DNA of the CDR3: TGTGCCAGCAGCACCCTAGGACAGGCCAATGAGCAGTTCTTC.